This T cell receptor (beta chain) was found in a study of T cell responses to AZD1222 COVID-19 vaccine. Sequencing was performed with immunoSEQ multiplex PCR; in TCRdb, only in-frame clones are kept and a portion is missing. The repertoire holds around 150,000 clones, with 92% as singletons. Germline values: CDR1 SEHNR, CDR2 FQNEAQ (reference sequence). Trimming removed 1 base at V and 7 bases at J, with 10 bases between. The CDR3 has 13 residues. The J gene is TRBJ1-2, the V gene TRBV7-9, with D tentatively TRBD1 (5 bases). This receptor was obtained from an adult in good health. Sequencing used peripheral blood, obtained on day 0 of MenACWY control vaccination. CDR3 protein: CASSLEGTAGYTF. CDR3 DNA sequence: TGTGCCAGCAGCTTAGAGGGGACCGCTGGCTACACCTTC.